The next 19 T cell receptor beta chains were all read from a single sample in a study of T-cell reconstitution after alpha-beta-depleted transplantation in children. TCRbeta library preparation incorporated unique molecular identifiers. A single record per CDR3 protein comes from TCRdb applying MiXCR to the PCR reads. The sample has 580,000 or so distinct CDR3 sequences; around 23% are singletons. This sample comprised PBMCs, mostly from graft donor cells, obtained 360 days after TCRalphabeta/CD19-depleted stem cell transplant. These receptors were collected from a boy under two years old who had a stem cell transplant for acute myeloid leukemia, so the T cells may come from the graft donor.

This clonotype occurred a few times. This chain uses TRBV12-3 or TRBV12-4 with TRBJ2-3; D remains unclear. The CDR3 length is 14 residues. V was cut by 3 bases and J by 3 bases, with 10 bases left in between. This chain's CDR3 is CASSFFLGTDTQYF. Written as DNA, the CDR3 is TGTGCCAGCAGTTTTTTCCTAGGAACAGATACGCAGTATTTT.

V gene TRBV24-1 combines with J gene TRBJ2-7; 10 nucleotides agree with TRBD2. The CDR3 spans 14 residues. V shed 3 bases, J shed 5 bases, and the junction held 3 bases outside the gene matches. In germline, CDR1 is KGHDR, CDR2 SFDVKD. This CDR3 reads CATSDTSGVDEQYF. In nucleotides, the CDR3 is TGTGCCACCAGTGATACTAGCGGGGTAGACGAGCAGTACTTC.

This chain joins TRBV27 and TRBJ2-7, with D possibly TRBD1 on 6 matching bases. CDR3 length equals 16 residues. Germline V CDR1 and CDR2: MNHEY, SMNVEV (reference sequence). Trimming cost V 5 bases and J 3 bases, with 20 bases left between them. The CDR3 DNA is TGTGCCAGCAGTCCCCGGGGTTGGGGGCAAGACTACGAGCAGTACGTC. Its protein product is CASSPRGWGQDYEQYV.

This clonotype was counted a few times. The chain employs TRBV7-9 and TRBJ1-2, with D possibly matching TRBD1 (6 bases). This CDR3 has 15 amino acids. V dropped 3 bases and J dropped 7 bases, with 18 bases sitting between them. The germline CDR1 and CDR2 sequences are SEHNR and FQNEAQ (reference sequence). The CDR3 nucleotides read TGTGCCAGCAGCTTCCTTGACAGGACCTGGGTTGGCTACACCTTC. As protein: CASSFLDRTWVGYTF.

This chain uses TRBV30 with TRBJ2-3, with D possibly matching TRBD2 (5 bases). V lost 7 bases, J lost 6 bases, and 23 bases lay in between. The CDR3 sequence is 15 residues long. The germline CDR1 and CDR2 sequences are GTSNPN and SVGIG (reference sequence). Here the CDR3 DNA reads TGTGCCTCGGAGTATGAGCGGCGGCAGCCTGATACGCAGTATTTT. The encoded protein is CASEYERRQPDTQYF.

In the case of this clonotype: A clone one base away is much larger, so this may be a read error. The CDR3 loop is CVSSPGTSSQQETQYF. As DNA, the CDR3 is TGTGTCAGCAGCCCTGGGACTAGCAGCCAACAAGAGACCCAGTACTTC. The V call is TRBV7-9, the J call TRBJ2-5; TRBD2 agrees at 9 bases. Germline V gene lookup returns CDR1 SEHNR and CDR2 FQNEAQ (reference sequence). CDR3 length: 16 amino acids.

A note on this clonotype: This may be a read error, as it is one base from a much larger clone. The chain combines TRBV4-2 with TRBJ2-7; 10 bases fit TRBD2. From germline, CDR1 is LGHNA and CDR2 YNFKEQ. J was trimmed by 4 bases and V by 0 bases; bases with no gene match: 6. The CDR3 has 16 residues. This chain's CDR3 is CASSQDQVAGGYEQYF. The CDR3 DNA follows: TGTGCCAGCAGCCAAGATCAGGTAGCGGGGGGATACGAGCAGTACTTC.

The table lists this clonotype with a few counts. The genes are TRBV20-1 and TRBJ2-2; TRBD2 matches at 7 bases. The CDR3 length is 18 residues. Looked up from germline, CDR1 is DFQATT and CDR2 is SNEGSKA (reference sequence). Germline trimming cut 3 bases from V and 3 bases from J; bases unmatched to any gene: 16. This CDR3 reads CSASKGWPSGTDTGELFF. For the CDR3, the DNA is TGCAGTGCTAGTAAAGGATGGCCTAGCGGAACGGACACCGGGGAGCTGTTTTTT.

In this sample, this clonotype turned up a few times. The rearrangement links TRBV15 to TRBJ1-2; D call uncertain. In germline, CDR1 is LNHNV, CDR2 YYDKDF (reference sequence). V gave up 1 base and J gave up 3 bases, with 6 bases separating them. CDR3 length equals 13 residues. The CDR3 is CATSRAADYGYTF. The DNA for the CDR3 is TGTGCCACCAGCAGAGCCGCCGACTATGGCTACACCTTC.

The rearrangement uses TRBV4-3 and TRBJ2-5; 7 bases align to TRBD2. This CDR3 is built from 19 residues. V shed 0 bases, J shed 2 bases, and the junction held 15 bases outside the gene matches. CDR1 is LGHNA, CDR2 YSLEER, per germline. CDR3 bases: TGCGCCAGCAGCCAAGATAGGAAAGTTGGGGGGGGTCCTCAAGAGACCCAGTACTTC. Its protein product is CASSQDRKVGGGPQETQYF.

This clonotype showed up many times. This chain joins TRBV5-1 and TRBJ2-7, with D perhaps assigned TRBD1 or TRBD2 (5 bases each). Germline values: CDR1 SGHRS, CDR2 YFSETQ. Trimming stripped 5 bases from V and 3 bases from J, with 6 bases between. The length of the CDR3 is 11 residues. The CDR3 region is CASSGGYEQYF. For the CDR3, the DNA is TGCGCCAGCAGTGGGGGCTACGAGCAGTACTTC. Full variable domain (missing parts from reference TRBV5-1 and TRBJ2-7): KAGVTQTPRYLIKTRGQQVTLSCSPISGHRSVSWYQQTPGQGLQFLFEYFSETQRNKGNFPGRFSGRQFSNSRSEMNVSTLELGDSALYLCASSGGYEQYFGPGTRLTVT.

This clonotype was seen ten or more times. The chain recombines TRBV20-1 with TRBJ1-6; no clear D. Germline CDR1 reads DFQATT; CDR2 reads SNEGSKA (reference sequence). V was cut by 6 bases and J by 11 bases, with 14 bases left in between. CDR3 length equals 12 residues. The CDR3 loop is CSAPGSSTPLHF. The CDR3 coding sequence is TGCAGTGCCCCCGGTTCCAGCACACCCCTCCACTTT.

At least ten counts were recorded for this clonotype. The chain couples TRBV3-1 to TRBJ2-7; D is undetermined. The CDR3 spans 14 residues. V dropped 0 bases and J dropped 1 base, with 7 bases sitting between them. Germline loops: CDR1 LGHDT, CDR2 YNNKEL (reference sequence). The CDR3 loop is CASSQDSGSYEQYF. Here the CDR3 DNA reads TGTGCCAGCAGCCAAGACAGTGGGTCCTACGAGCAGTACTTC.

This clonotype was detected only once. V gene TRBV6-5 combines with J gene TRBJ2-1; TRBD2 aligns across 9 bases. V trimming: 0 bases; J trimming: 9 bases; junction bases outside the gene matches: 3. This CDR3 is 14 amino acids long. Per germline, CDR1 MNHEY and CDR2 SVGAGI. The CDR3 loop is CASSYSRGGGEQFF. For the CDR3, the DNA is TGTGCCAGCAGTTACTCTCGCGGGGGGGGTGAGCAGTTCTTC.

The V call is TRBV6-5, the J call TRBJ2-5, with 9 bases that match TRBD2. This CDR3 has 16 residues. J was trimmed by 1 base and V by 0 bases; bases with no gene match: 3. CDR1 MNHEY and CDR2 SVGAGI come from the germline V gene. CDR3 bases: TGTGCCAGCAGTTACTCGGCGGGGGGGCCCCAAGAGACCCAGTACTTC. Amino acid sequence: CASSYSAGGPQETQYF.

The J gene is TRBJ2-7, the V gene TRBV10-3; a weak D match, TRBD1 (8 bases). Looked up from germline, CDR1 is ENHRY and CDR2 is SYGVKD. This CDR3 contains 11 residues. With 10 bases removed from V and 7 bases from J, the gap between germline ends came to 14 bases. The CDR3 nucleotides read TGTGCCACCAACAGGGGGGGAGAGCAGTACGTC. It specifies CATNRGGEQYV.

This clonotype was found a few times. The chain carries TRBV6-1 and TRBJ2-7, with D maybe TRBD2 (6 bases). The CDR3 loop spans 13 amino acids. From germline, CDR1 is MNHNS and CDR2 SASEGT. Trimming cost V 7 bases and J 0 bases, with 10 bases left between them. The CDR3 sequence is CASNPTSSYEQYF. CDR3 nucleotides: TGTGCCAGCAACCCGACTAGCTCCTACGAGCAGTACTTC.

This clonotype was counted only a few times. V usage is TRBV20-1 and J usage is TRBJ2-1; D gene unclear. Trimming left V 3 bases short and J 4 bases short, with 13 bases between. This CDR3 contains 14 residues. CDR1 is DFQATT, CDR2 SNEGSKA, per germline (reference sequence). This CDR3 is CSASGGTEYNEQFF. Here the CDR3 DNA reads TGCAGTGCTAGTGGTGGTACGGAGTACAATGAGCAGTTCTTC.

This clonotype was counted a few times. V gene TRBV4-1 combines with J gene TRBJ2-3; a possible D gene is TRBD2 (5 bases). Per the germline V gene, CDR1 is MGHRA and CDR2 is YSYEKL. The CDR3 spans 15 residues. Trimming left V 4 bases short and J 0 bases short, with 11 bases between. CDR3: CASSLLTRSTDTQYF. DNA for the CDR3: TGCGCCAGCAGCCTCCTCACTAGAAGCACAGATACGCAGTATTTT.